These 25 T cell receptor beta chains were sequenced from one sample in a study of cytomegalovirus exposure and HLA in healthy donors. Primers: 60 Vbeta forward and 13 Jbeta reverse. Assay used: immunoSEQ multiplex PCR; TCRdb lists only in-frame clones, some missing. The sample shows 90,000 to 120,000 clones, about 80% of them seen only once. The sequenced sample consisted of PBMCs. The receptors shown here come from a man aged 25 to 40 in good health and CMV-seronegative.

This chain uses TRBV2 with TRBJ2-3; 12 bases map to TRBD1. Germline assignment: CDR1 SNHLY and CDR2 FYNNEI. The junction had 10 bases not matched to a gene; V was cut back by 11 bases and J by 4 bases. CDR3 length: 15 amino acids. DNA for the CDR3: TGTGCCGGATCTGGGACAGGGGGCATCGCAGATACGCAGTATTTT. It translates to CAGSGTGGIADTQYF.

The chain uses TRBV10-3 and TRBJ2-1; D gene ambiguous. Trimming took off 1 base at V and 8 bases at J, with 3 bases between the two ends. CDR3 length equals 11 residues. CDR1 is ENHRY, CDR2 SYGVKD, per germline. This CDR3 reads CAISELDEQFF. Here the CDR3 DNA reads TGTGCCATCAGTGAGTTAGATGAGCAGTTCTTC.

This clone was recorded a few times. This chain connects TRBV2 to TRBJ2-4; possible D gene TRBD1, 6 bases. This CDR3 has 14 amino acids. V lost 7 bases to trimming and J lost 0 bases, with 10 bases between them. CDR1 is SNHLY and CDR2 is FYNNEI in the germline V gene. For the CDR3, the DNA is TGTGCCAGCACCTTGGACAGAGCCAAAAACATTCAGTACTTC. Translated: CASTLDRAKNIQYF.

The chain uses TRBV6-1 and TRBJ2-1; TRBD1 matches 7 bases. Trimming took 7 bases from V and 6 from J; bases not matched to a gene: 6. The CDR3 consists of 13 residues. Germline V CDR1 and CDR2: MNHNS, SASEGT. The CDR3 DNA reads TGTGCCAGCATTCTCGACAGGGCCAATGAGCAGTTCTTC. Translating gives CASILDRANEQFF.

The chain has TRBV27 and TRBJ1-3; D gene unclear. Germline V lookup: CDR1 MNHEY, CDR2 SMNVEV (reference sequence). Deletions cut 0 bases from V and 16 bases from J, with 7 bases between. CDR3 length: 10 amino acids. Here the CDR3 reads CASSLSVRYF. CDR3 nucleotides: TGTGCCAGCAGTTTATCGGTCCGGTATTTT.

V gene TRBV7-9 combines with J gene TRBJ2-1; 12 bases are shared with TRBD2. The CDR3 runs to 17 residues. The germline V gene has CDR1 SEHNR and CDR2 FQNEAQ (reference sequence). V shed 5 bases, J shed 4 bases, and the junction held 9 bases outside the gene matches. CDR3 sequence (DNA): TGTGCCAGCAGCCCACATGAACTAGCGGGGGGATACAATGAGCAGTTCTTC. Its translation: CASSPHELAGGYNEQFF.

V usage is TRBV27 and J usage is TRBJ2-7; 8 positions match TRBD1. Germline V gives CDR1 MNHEY, CDR2 SMNVEV (reference sequence). V lost 5 bases, J lost 3 bases, and 6 bases stayed unmatched. CDR3 length: 14 residues. The CDR3, as DNA: TGTGCCAGCAGTCCACCAGGGGGCCTCTACGAGCAGTACTTC. Translation gives CASSPPGGLYEQYF.

The gene calls are TRBV6-5 and TRBJ1-2; 9 bases are a match to TRBD1. Trimming at V came to 6 bases and at J to 5 bases, leaving 4 bases not matched to a gene. CDR1 is MNHEY, CDR2 SVGAGI, per germline. This CDR3 comprises 13 residues. DNA for the CDR3: TGTGCCAGCAGAACAGGGGGCCTGTATGGCTACACCTTC. Protein product: CASRTGGLYGYTF.

The V gene is TRBV27, the J gene TRBJ2-1; 7 nucleotides align to TRBD1. CDR1 and CDR2 (germline): MNHEY, SMNVEV (reference sequence). Losses at the gene ends were 5 bases for V and 9 bases for J; bases not matched to a gene: 13. The CDR3 spans 15 residues. CDR3 residues: CASSPRTGGQVEQFF. In DNA, the CDR3 is TGTGCCAGCAGTCCAAGGACAGGAGGTCAGGTTGAGCAGTTCTTC.

The chain couples TRBV5-4 to TRBJ1-2; D unclear. This CDR3 is built from 16 residues. Trimming left V 4 bases short and J 3 bases short, with 19 bases between. Germline CDR1 is SGHNT and CDR2 is YYREEE (reference sequence). The CDR3 loop reads CASSASGSSPDYGYTF. The CDR3 DNA sequence: TGTGCCAGCAGCGCATCGGGATCGAGTCCAGACTATGGCTACACCTTC.

The rearrangement uses TRBV6-1 and TRBJ1-1; D not resolved. Trimming removed 7 bases from V and 4 bases from J, with 13 bases in between. The germline V gene encodes CDR1 MNHNS and CDR2 SASEGT. The CDR3 has 13 amino acids. The CDR3 nucleotides read TGTGCCAGCATTATGCAGGCTCTCACTGAAGCTTTCTTT. Protein: CASIMQALTEAFF.

The rearrangement links TRBV27 to TRBJ2-1, with D unresolved. CDR1 and CDR2 from the germline V gene are MNHEY and SMNVEV (reference sequence). Trimming pared 6 bases from V and 9 bases from J, leaving 9 bases between. The CDR3 length is 11 residues. The CDR3 is CASRSGCEQFF. The CDR3 DNA follows: TGTGCCAGCAGGTCGGGTTGTGAGCAGTTCTTC.

The chain employs TRBV11-1 and TRBJ2-5; D perhaps matches TRBD2 (5 bases). Germline CDR1 reads SGHAT; CDR2 reads FQDESV (reference sequence). The CDR3 runs 14 residues. The ends were cut back, 1 base at V and 4 bases at J, with 10 bases in the middle. In DNA, the CDR3 is TGTGCCAGCAGCTTAGTGACGGGGTCAGAGACCCAGTACTTC. Residues: CASSLVTGSETQYF. The whole variable domain, remainder taken from reference TRBV11-1 and TRBJ2-5, is EAEVAQSPRYKITEKSQAVAFWCDPISGHATLYWYRQILGQGPELLVQFQDESVVDDSQLPKDRFSAERLKGVDSTLKIQPAELGDSAMYLCASSLVTGSETQYFGPGTRLLVL.

The chain carries TRBV9 and TRBJ2-1; 7 bases are a match to TRBD2. Germline V CDR1 and CDR2: SGDLS, YYNGEE. Trimming at V came to 4 bases and at J to 5 bases, leaving 9 bases not matched to a gene. This CDR3 is 15 amino acids long. The CDR3 here is CASSPRGEVNNEQFF. The DNA of the CDR3 is TGTGCCAGCAGCCCACGGGGGGAGGTGAACAATGAGCAGTTCTTC.

This sequence joins TRBV6-1 and TRBJ1-1; D remains ambiguous. Germline V gene lookup returns CDR1 MNHNS and CDR2 SASEGT. The V gene lost 0 bases and the J gene lost 1 base, with 6 bases spanning the gap. CDR3 length: 14 amino acids. The chain's CDR3 is CASSEAPRNTEAFF. CDR3 bases: TGTGCCAGCAGTGAAGCGCCGAGGAACACTGAAGCTTTCTTT.

The genes are TRBV5-1 and TRBJ2-2; perhaps TRBD1 as D (5 bases). The CDR3 runs 16 residues. Germline CDR1 SGHRS, CDR2 YFSETQ. V was clipped by 0 bases and J by 4 bases, with 13 bases between them. This chain's CDR3 is CASSLARGRSTGELFF. Written as DNA, the CDR3 is TGCGCCAGCAGCTTGGCAAGGGGTAGGAGCACCGGGGAGCTGTTTTTT.

This chain links TRBV2 with TRBJ1-3; weak D call: TRBD1 (6 bases). This CDR3 region has 14 residues. Trimming stripped 5 bases from V and 3 bases from J, with 11 bases between. Germline loops: CDR1 SNHLY, CDR2 FYNNEI. CDR3: CASSPRDIGNTIYF. CDR3 DNA: TGTGCCAGCAGTCCTCGGGACATTGGAAACACCATATATTTT.

The chain links TRBV28 to TRBJ1-1; 9 bases map to TRBD1. Trimming removed 5 bases from V and 4 bases from J; junction bases left unmatched: 5. The CDR3 runs 14 residues. The V gene's germline CDR1 is MDHEN and CDR2 SYDVKM. The CDR3 DNA reads as TGTGCCAGCAGTGAGGGACAGGGCAGCACTGAAGCTTTCTTT. Protein: CASSEGQGSTEAFF.

This chain uses TRBV7-9 with TRBJ2-1; maybe TRBD1 (6 bases). The CDR3 covers 15 residues. Germline V gene data show CDR1 as SEHNR and CDR2 as FQNEAQ (reference sequence). The V end lost 2 bases, the J end lost 9 bases, and 17 bases lay between the germline ends. The CDR3 region has the DNA TGTGCCAGCAGCTTATCAGGGGATGAGTTCAGTGAGCAGTTCTTC. This encodes CASSLSGDEFSEQFF.

The chain is built from TRBV5-1 and TRBJ2-2; the match to TRBD2 covers 7 bases. The germline gives CDR1 SGHRS, CDR2 YFSETQ. CDR3 length equals 15 residues. The J segment lost 0 bases and the V segment lost 7 bases, leaving 6 bases of the junction unmatched. The DNA for the CDR3 is TGCGCCAGCTCCAGGCTAGCGGCGAACACCGGGGAGCTGTTTTTT. Its protein product is CASSRLAANTGELFF.

This chain uses TRBV18 with TRBJ2-3, with 8 bases identical to TRBD2. CDR3 length equals 17 residues. Germline V gives CDR1 KGHSH, CDR2 LQKENI. V was pared by 6 bases and J by 3 bases, with 14 bases of the junction left unmatched. The CDR3 sequence is CASSPSRTSPDTDTQYF. The CDR3 DNA sequence: TGTGCCAGCTCTCCATCCAGGACTAGCCCAGATACAGATACGCAGTATTTT.

The rearrangement joins TRBV30 to TRBJ2-7; TRBD2 might be the D (5 bases). The CDR3 extends over 15 amino acids. The V end lost 5 bases, the J end lost 2 bases, and 19 bases lay between the germline ends. The germline CDR1 and CDR2 sequences are GTSNPN and SVGIG (reference sequence). DNA for the CDR3: TGTGCCTGGGAACGGACTCCATCCCCCCCCTACGAGCAGTACTTC. Encoded protein: CAWERTPSPPYEQYF. The complete variable domain, with remaining parts taken from reference TRBV30 and TRBJ2-7, reads SQTIHQWPATLVQPVGSPLSLECTVEGTSNPNLYWYRQAAGRGLQLLFYSVGIGQISSEVPQNLSASRPQDRQFILSSKKLLLSDSGFYLCAWERTPSPPYEQYFGPGTRLTVT.

V and J are TRBV5-6 and TRBJ2-3; 8 bases map to TRBD2. V gave up 2 bases and J gave up 3 bases; unmatched junction bases: 5. The CDR3 is made up of 15 amino acids. Germline loops: CDR1 SGHDT, CDR2 YYEEEE. The CDR3 sequence: CASSFGGGRTDTQYF. The CDR3 coding sequence is TGTGCCAGCAGCTTTGGCGGGGGGAGAACAGATACGCAGTATTTT.

The chain carries TRBV30 and TRBJ1-1, with 8 bases identical to TRBD1. CDR1 is GTSNPN, CDR2 SVGIG, per germline (reference sequence). This CDR3 contains 15 residues. The V segment lost 0 bases and the J segment 7 bases; nucleotides outside the gene matches: 10. The CDR3 coding sequence is TGTGCCTGGAGTGTCAGCTACAGGGGGGGAAATGAAGCTTTCTTT. As protein: CAWSVSYRGGNEAFF.

The gene calls are TRBV7-2 and TRBJ2-7; D uncertain. The CDR3 loop spans 15 amino acids. Germline CDR1 SGHTA, CDR2 FQGNSA. The germline V and J ends were trimmed by 0 bases and 3 bases, with 12 bases remaining between them. The chain's CDR3 is CASSLAPTVGYEQYF. The CDR3 nucleotides are TGTGCCAGCAGCTTAGCCCCCACAGTAGGCTACGAGCAGTACTTC. The full variable domain, completed using reference TRBV7-2 and TRBJ2-7, is GAGVSQSPSNKVTEKGKDVELRCDPISGHTALYWYRQSLGQGLEFLIYFQGNSAPDKSGLPSDRFSAERTGGSVSTLTIQRTQQEDSAVYLCASSLAPTVGYEQYFGPGTRLTVT.